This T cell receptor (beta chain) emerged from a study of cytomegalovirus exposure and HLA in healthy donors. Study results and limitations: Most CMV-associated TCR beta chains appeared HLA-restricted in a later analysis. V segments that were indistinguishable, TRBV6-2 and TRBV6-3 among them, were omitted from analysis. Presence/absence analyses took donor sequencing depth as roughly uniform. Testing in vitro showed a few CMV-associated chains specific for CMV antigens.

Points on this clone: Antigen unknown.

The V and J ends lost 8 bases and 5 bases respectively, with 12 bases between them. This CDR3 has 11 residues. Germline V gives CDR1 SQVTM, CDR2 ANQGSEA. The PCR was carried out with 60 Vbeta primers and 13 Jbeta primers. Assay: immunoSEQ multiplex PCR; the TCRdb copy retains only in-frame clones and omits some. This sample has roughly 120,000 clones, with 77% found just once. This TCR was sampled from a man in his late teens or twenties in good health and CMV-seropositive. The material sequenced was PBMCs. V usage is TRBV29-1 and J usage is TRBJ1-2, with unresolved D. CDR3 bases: TGCAGCTCATTCAGTGATTATGGCTACACCTTC. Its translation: CSSFSDYGYTF.